This T cell receptor beta chain derives from a study of blood T cell repertoires in COVID-19. Overall study context: Samples came from the United States, Italy and Spain, spanning acute and convalescent COVID-19. Sample material is recorded as cDNA or gDNA derived from T cells, B-cell-depleted T cells, or PBMCs.

The V segment lost 5 bases and the J segment 7 bases; nucleotides outside the gene matches: 6. The germline V gene has CDR1 LGHDT and CDR2 YNNKEL (reference sequence). The CDR3 is 15 residues long. Seattle patients were enrolled during active infection and followed longitudinally. Original data processing: From reference gene primer amplification, estimates of nucleated cell counts were derived. The method was immunoSEQ multiplex PCR; TCRdb's version includes in-frame clones alone and lacks a portion of them. V and J calls and clone size follow that table, whereas D and trimming were derived from the DNA. This sample has 100,000 to 150,000 clones, with around 70% found just once.

The V call is TRBV3-1 (or the pseudogene TRBV3-2), the J call TRBJ1-6, with 9 bases identical to TRBD1. What was sequenced was peripheral blood. This receptor was taken from a man older than 75 with COVID-19, enrolled during active disease. CDR3 residues: CASSTGTGWNSPLHF. DNA for the CDR3: TGTGCCAGCAGCACCGGGACAGGGTGGAATTCACCCCTCCACTTT.